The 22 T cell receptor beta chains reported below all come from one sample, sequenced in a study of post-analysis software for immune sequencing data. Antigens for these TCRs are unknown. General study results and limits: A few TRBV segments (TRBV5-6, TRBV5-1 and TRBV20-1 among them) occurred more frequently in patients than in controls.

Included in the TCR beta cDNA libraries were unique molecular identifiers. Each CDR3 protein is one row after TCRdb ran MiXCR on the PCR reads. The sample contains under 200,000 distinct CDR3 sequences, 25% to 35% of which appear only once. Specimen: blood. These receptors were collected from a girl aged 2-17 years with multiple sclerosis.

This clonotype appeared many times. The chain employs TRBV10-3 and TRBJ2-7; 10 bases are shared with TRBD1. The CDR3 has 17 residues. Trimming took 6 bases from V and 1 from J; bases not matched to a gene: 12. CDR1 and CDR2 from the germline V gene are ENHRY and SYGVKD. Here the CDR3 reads CAISADSTGQGSYEQYF. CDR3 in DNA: TGTGCCATCAGCGCAGATAGCACGGGACAGGGGTCCTACGAGCAGTACTTC.

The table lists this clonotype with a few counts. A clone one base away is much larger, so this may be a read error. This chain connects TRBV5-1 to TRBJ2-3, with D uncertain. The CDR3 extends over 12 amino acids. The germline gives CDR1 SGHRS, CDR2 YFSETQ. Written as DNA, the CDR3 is TGCACCAGCAGCAACCTGACAGATACGCAGTATTTT. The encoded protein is CTSSNLTDTQYF.

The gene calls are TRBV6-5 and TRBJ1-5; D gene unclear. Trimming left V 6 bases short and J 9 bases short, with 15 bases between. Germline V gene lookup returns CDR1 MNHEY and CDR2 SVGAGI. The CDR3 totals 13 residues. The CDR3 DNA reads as TGTGCCAGCAGCCTAGAGGTTTCCCGGCCCCAGCATTTT. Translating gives CASSLEVSRPQHF.

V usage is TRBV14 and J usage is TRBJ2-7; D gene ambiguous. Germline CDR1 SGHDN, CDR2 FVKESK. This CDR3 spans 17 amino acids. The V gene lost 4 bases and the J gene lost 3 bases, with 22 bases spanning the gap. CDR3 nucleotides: TGTGCCAGCAGCCGATTAGCTACTCCCCTTACCTACTACGAGCAGTACTTC. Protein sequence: CASSRLATPLTYYEQYF.

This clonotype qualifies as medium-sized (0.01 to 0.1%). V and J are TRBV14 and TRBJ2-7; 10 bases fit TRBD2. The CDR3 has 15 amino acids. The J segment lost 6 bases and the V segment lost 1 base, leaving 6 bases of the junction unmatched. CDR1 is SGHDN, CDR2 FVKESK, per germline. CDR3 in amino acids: CASSQVASGRSEQYF. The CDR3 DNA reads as TGTGCCAGCAGCCAAGTCGCTAGCGGGAGATCCGAGCAGTACTTC.

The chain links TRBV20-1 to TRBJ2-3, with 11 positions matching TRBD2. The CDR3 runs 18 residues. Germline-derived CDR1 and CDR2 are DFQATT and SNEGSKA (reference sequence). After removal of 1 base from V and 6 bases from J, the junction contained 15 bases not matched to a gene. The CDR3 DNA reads TGCAGTGCTAGAGGCCTTCCCATAGCGGGAGGGCCAGGGGATACGCAGTATTTT. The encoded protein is CSARGLPIAGGPGDTQYF.

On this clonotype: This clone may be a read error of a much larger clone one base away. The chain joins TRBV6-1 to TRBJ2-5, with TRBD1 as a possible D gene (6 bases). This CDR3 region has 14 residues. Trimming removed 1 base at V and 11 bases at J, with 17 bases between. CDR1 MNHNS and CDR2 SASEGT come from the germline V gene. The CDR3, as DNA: TGTGCCAGCAGTGAAGTGGTAGGGGGTAATGAGCAGTACTTC. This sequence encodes CASSEVVGGNEQYF.

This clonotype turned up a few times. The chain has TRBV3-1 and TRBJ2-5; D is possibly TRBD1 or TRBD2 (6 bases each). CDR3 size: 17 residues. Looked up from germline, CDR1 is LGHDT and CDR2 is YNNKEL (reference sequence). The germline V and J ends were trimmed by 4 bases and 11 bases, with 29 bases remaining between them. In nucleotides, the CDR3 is TGTGCCAGCAGCCTCGACGCGGGACCGGCCAGGGACAATGAGCAGTACTTC. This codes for CASSLDAGPARDNEQYF.

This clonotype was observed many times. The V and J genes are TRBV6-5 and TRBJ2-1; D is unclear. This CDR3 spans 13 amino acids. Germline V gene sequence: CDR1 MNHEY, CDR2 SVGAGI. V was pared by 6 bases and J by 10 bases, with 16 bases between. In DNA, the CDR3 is TGTGCCAGCAGCAGCGACGCTAGGACCGAGCAGTTCTTC. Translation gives CASSSDARTEQFF.

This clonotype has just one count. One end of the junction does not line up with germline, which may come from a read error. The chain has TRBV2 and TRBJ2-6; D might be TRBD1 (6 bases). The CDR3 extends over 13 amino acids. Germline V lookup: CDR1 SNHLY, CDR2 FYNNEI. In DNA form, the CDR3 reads TGTGCCAGCAGGGGACAAGGAGCCAACGTCCGGACTTTC. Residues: CASRGQGANVRTF.

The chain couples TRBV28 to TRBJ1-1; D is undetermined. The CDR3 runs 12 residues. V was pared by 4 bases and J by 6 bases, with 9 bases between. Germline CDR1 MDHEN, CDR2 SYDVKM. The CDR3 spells CASSWGRAEAFF. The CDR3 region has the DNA TGTGCCAGCAGTTGGGGTCGGGCTGAAGCTTTCTTT. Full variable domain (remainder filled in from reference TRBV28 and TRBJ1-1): DVKVTQSSRYLVKRTGEKVFLECVQDMDHENMFWYRQDPGLGLRLIYFSYDVKMKEKGDIPEGYSVSREKKERFSLILESASTNQTSMYLCASSWGRAEAFFGQGTRLTVV.

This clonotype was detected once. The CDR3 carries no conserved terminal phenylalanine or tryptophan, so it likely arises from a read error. The DNA of the CDR3 is TGCAGTGCCCAGGGGCCCGAAGGGCAGCCCCAGCATGTT. It encodes CSAQGPEGQPQHV. V is TRBV20-1 and J is TRBJ1-5; D is possibly TRBD1 (6 bases). Germline V CDR1 and CDR2: DFQATT, SNEGSKA (reference sequence). The CDR3 runs 13 residues. V gave up 6 bases and J gave up 7 bases, with 16 bases separating them.

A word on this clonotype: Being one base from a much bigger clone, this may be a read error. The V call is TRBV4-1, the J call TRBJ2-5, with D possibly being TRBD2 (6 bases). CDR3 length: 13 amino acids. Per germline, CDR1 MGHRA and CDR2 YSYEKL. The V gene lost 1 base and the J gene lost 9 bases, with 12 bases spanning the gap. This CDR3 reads CASSQGLVGAQYF. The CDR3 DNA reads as TGCGCCAGCAGCCAAGGACTAGTGGGGGCCCAGTACTTC.

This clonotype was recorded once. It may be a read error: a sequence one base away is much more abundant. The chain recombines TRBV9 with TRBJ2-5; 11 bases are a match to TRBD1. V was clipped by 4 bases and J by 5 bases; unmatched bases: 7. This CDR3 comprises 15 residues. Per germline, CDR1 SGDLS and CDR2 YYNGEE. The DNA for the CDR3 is TGTGCCAGCAGCTATACCAGGACAGGGGGCGAGACCCAGTACTTC. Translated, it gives CASSYTRTGGETQYF.

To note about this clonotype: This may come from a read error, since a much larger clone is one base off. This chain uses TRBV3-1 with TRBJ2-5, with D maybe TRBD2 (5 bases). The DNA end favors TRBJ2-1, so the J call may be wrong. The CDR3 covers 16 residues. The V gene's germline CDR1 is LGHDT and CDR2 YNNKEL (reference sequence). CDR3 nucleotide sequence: TGTGCCAGCAGCCAAGGTCTATCGGACTGGCAAGAGACCCAGTTCTTC. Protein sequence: CASSQGLSDWQETQFF.

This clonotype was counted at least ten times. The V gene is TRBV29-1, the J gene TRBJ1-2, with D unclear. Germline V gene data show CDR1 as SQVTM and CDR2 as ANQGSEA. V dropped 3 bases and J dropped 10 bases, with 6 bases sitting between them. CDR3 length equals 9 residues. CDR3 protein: CSVEVNYTF. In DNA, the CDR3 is TGCAGCGTTGAGGTGAACTACACCTTC.

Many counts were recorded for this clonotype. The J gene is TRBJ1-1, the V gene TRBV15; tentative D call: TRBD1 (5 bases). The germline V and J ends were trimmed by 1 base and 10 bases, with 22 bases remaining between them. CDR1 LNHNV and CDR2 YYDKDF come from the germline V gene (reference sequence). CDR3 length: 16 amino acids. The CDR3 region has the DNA TGTGCCACCAGCAGAGCCGGGACGGGAAGGGGTTGGGTAGCTTTCTTT. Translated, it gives CATSRAGTGRGWVAFF.

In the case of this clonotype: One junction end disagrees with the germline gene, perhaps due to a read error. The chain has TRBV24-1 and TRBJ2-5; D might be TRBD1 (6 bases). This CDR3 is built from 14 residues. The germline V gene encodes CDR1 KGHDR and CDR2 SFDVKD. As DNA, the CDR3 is TGTGCCACCGGTGACATTGGACAGCAAGAGACCCAGTACTTC. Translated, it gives CATGDIGQQETQYF.

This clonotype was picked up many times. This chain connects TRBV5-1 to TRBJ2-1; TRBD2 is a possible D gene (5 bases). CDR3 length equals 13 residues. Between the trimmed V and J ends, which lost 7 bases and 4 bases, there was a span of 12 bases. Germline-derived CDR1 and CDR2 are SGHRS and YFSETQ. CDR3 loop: CASSGPGYNEQFF. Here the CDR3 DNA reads TGCGCCAGCTCGGGCCCGGGGTACAATGAGCAGTTCTTC.

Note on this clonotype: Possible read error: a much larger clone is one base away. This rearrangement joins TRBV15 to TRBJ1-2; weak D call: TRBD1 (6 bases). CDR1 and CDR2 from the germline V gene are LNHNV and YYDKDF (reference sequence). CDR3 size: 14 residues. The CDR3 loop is CATSRDLQRGGCTF. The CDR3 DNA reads TGTGCCACCAGCAGAGATTTACAGCGCGGGGGCTGCACCTTC. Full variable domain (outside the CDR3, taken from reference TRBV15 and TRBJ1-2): DAMVIQNPRYQVTQFGKPVTLSCSQTLNHNVMYWYQQKSSQAPKLLFHYYDKDFNNEADTPDNFQSRRPNTSFCFLDIRSPGLGDTAMYLCATSRDLQRGGCTFGSGTRLTVV.

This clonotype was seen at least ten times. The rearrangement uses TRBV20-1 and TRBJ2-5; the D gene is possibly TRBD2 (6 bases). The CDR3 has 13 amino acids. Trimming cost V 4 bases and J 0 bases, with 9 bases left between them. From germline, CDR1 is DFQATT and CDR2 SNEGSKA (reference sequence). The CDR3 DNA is TGCAGTGCTATAAGGGACTACCAAGAGACCCAGTACTTC. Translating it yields CSAIRDYQETQYF.

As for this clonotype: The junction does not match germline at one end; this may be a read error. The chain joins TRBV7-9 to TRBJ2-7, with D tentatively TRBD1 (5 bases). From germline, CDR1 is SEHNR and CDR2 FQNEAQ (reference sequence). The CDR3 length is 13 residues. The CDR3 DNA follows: TGTGCCAGCGGCTTAGAACAGGTCTACGAGCAGTACTTC. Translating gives CASGLEQVYEQYF.